These 5 T cell receptor beta chains came from one sample sequenced in a study of control samples from healthy donors and cancer patients. Measured with immunoSEQ multiplex PCR; TCRdb has only the in-frame clones, and not every one. The sample holds about 180,000 clones, 91% seen once. Sequenced: blood. The receptors originated from a woman between 40 and 55 years old in good health.

The chain recombines TRBV7-8 with TRBJ2-2; 7 nucleotides agree with TRBD2. This CDR3 is built from 18 residues. V dropped 2 bases and J dropped 8; count of bases not matched to a gene: 17. Germline CDR1 and CDR2: SGHVS and FQNEAQ. The CDR3 bases are TGTGCCAGCAGCTTATTTGTCGGGGGGAGTGAAAGGATTGGGGAGCTGTTTTTT. Translating gives CASSLFVGGSERIGELFF.

The genes are TRBV27 and TRBJ1-1; D perhaps matches TRBD1 (6 bases). Germline V gene data show CDR1 as MNHEY and CDR2 as SMNVEV (reference sequence). The CDR3 runs to 13 residues. V was shortened by 7 bases and J by 0 bases, with 9 bases between the two germline ends. CDR3 DNA sequence: TGTGCCAGCATCGGGGACATGAACACTGAAGCTTTCTTT. It is translated as CASIGDMNTEAFF.

V and J are TRBV6-1 and TRBJ2-2; D gene ambiguous. Looked up from germline, CDR1 is MNHNS and CDR2 is SASEGT. This CDR3 has 14 residues. Trimming removed 2 bases from V and 5 bases from J, with 9 bases in between. CDR3 bases: TGTGCCAGCAGTGAACACCGCGGAACCGGGGAGCTGTTTTTT. Translation gives CASSEHRGTGELFF.

V and J are TRBV7-8 and TRBJ2-1; D assignment may be TRBD1 or TRBD2 (5 bases each). In germline, CDR1 is SGHVS, CDR2 FQNEAQ. This CDR3 spans 13 amino acids. V was cut by 5 bases and J by 4 bases, with 9 bases left in between. In DNA form, the CDR3 reads TGTGCCAGCAGCGGGGGACCTTACAATGAGCAGTTCTTC. Residues: CASSGGPYNEQFF.

The chain combines TRBV20-1 with TRBJ1-2; no clear D. Trimming stripped 6 bases from V and 5 bases from J, with 10 bases between. This CDR3 comprises 11 residues. Looked up from germline, CDR1 is DFQATT and CDR2 is SNEGSKA (reference sequence). The CDR3 reads CSAGTAYGYTF. CDR3 DNA sequence: TGCAGTGCCGGCACAGCTTATGGCTACACCTTC.